The 27 T cell receptor beta chains presented below share a single source sample, sequenced in a study of T cell responses to AZD1222 COVID-19 vaccine. The repertoire was sequenced with immunoSEQ multiplex PCR; TCRdb's copy has only in-frame clones and lacks some. The data hold 100,000 to 150,000 clones, with 90% observed a single time. The sample here was peripheral blood, taken on day 0 of MenACWY control vaccination. The receptors come from an adult in good health.

The chain joins TRBV7-2 to TRBJ2-2, with D perhaps matching TRBD1 (6 bases). This CDR3 is built from 13 residues. The germline V and J ends were trimmed by 5 bases and 7 bases, with 11 bases remaining between them. In germline, CDR1 is SGHTA, CDR2 FQGNSA. The CDR3 protein is CASSIGGHGELFF. The CDR3 nucleotides read TGTGCCAGCAGCATTGGGGGACACGGGGAGCTGTTTTTT.

In this sample, this clone turned up once. V is TRBV30 and J is TRBJ2-3; 10 nucleotides agree with TRBD2. The CDR3 has 16 residues. The ends lost 2 bases at V and 5 bases at J; junction bases unmatched: 10. CDR1 is GTSNPN and CDR2 is SVGIG in the germline V gene (reference sequence). The CDR3 DNA reads TGTGCCTGGAGTAGGGGAGCGGGAGGGCCGGGAGATACGCAGTATTTT. Protein sequence: CAWSRGAGGPGDTQYF. Full variable domain (outside the CDR3, taken from reference TRBV30 and TRBJ2-3): SQTIHQWPATLVQPVGSPLSLECTVEGTSNPNLYWYRQAAGRGLQLLFYSVGIGQISSEVPQNLSASRPQDRQFILSSKKLLLSDSGFYLCAWSRGAGGPGDTQYFGPGTRLTVL.

This rearrangement joins TRBV19 to TRBJ1-2; a possible D gene is TRBD1 (6 bases). V shed 8 bases and J shed 2 bases, with 18 bases lying between them. Germline CDR1 and CDR2: LNHDA and SQIVND (reference sequence). CDR3 length: 15 residues. The chain's CDR3 is CASQTSRQGNYGYTF. The CDR3 DNA sequence: TGTGCCAGTCAAACCTCCCGGCAGGGGAACTATGGCTACACCTTC.

The J gene is TRBJ1-1, the V gene TRBV5-1; D possibly corresponds to TRBD1 (6 bases). V lost 0 bases and J 5 bases, leaving 14 bases between the germline ends. The CDR3 consists of 15 residues. Germline V gene sequence: CDR1 SGHRS, CDR2 YFSETQ. The CDR3 DNA reads TGCGCCAGCAGCTTGGAGACAGGCGCCCGGACTGAAGCTTTCTTT. This codes for CASSLETGARTEAFF.

The chain uses TRBV21-1 and TRBJ2-1; the table's D call TRBD1 went unverified against the DNA. TRBV21-1 is noted as a pseudogene. CDR3 size: 13 residues. The CDR3 DNA sequence: TGTGCCAGCAGACAGGGACCTGGGGATGAGCAGTTCTTC. Translating it yields CASRQGPGDEQFF.

The V call is TRBV5-6, the J call TRBJ2-3; 8 nucleotides align to TRBD2. The ends lost 0 bases at V and 4 bases at J; junction bases unmatched: 10. This CDR3 region has 17 residues. Germline CDR1 is SGHDT and CDR2 is YYEEEE. The CDR3 DNA sequence: TGTGCCAGCAGCTTGGGGGTCCTAGCGGGTTACTCAGATACGCAGTATTTT. Translating it yields CASSLGVLAGYSDTQYF.

The table lists this clone with a count of one. The chain has TRBV15 and TRBJ1-4; TRBD1 aligns across 7 bases. Germline values: CDR1 LNHNV, CDR2 YYDKDF (reference sequence). The CDR3 sequence is 15 residues long. J lost 5 bases, V lost 1 base, and 4 bases had no gene match. In DNA form, the CDR3 reads TGTGCCACCAGCAGAGTGGGACAGATGAATGAAAAACTGTTTTTT. Encoded protein: CATSRVGQMNEKLFF.

CDR3 loop: CASSIVVAGDGIGELFF. The CDR3 nucleotides read TGTGCCAGTAGTATAGTTGTGGCGGGAGACGGAATCGGGGAGCTGTTTTTT. The rearrangement uses TRBV19 and TRBJ2-2; 7 bases match TRBD2. The V gene's germline CDR1 is LNHDA and CDR2 SQIVND (reference sequence). The CDR3 spans 17 residues. Germline trimming cut 1 base from V and 7 bases from J; bases unmatched to any gene: 12. Variable domain in full (rest from reference TRBV19 and TRBJ2-2): DGGITQSPKYLFRKEGQNVTLSCEQNLNHDAMYWYRQDPGQGLRLIYYSQIVNDFQKGDIAEGYSVSREKKESFPLTVTSAQKNPTAFYLCASSIVVAGDGIGELFFGEGSRLTVL.

The CDR3 DNA follows: TGTGCCAGCTCACCCACCTCGGGGGGCTTTGAAAAACTGTTTTTT. Its protein product is CASSPTSGGFEKLFF. The chain joins TRBV18 to TRBJ1-4; tentative D call: TRBD1 (6 bases). Trimming removed 3 bases from V and 7 bases from J, with 15 bases in between. CDR1 is KGHSH and CDR2 is LQKENI in the germline V gene. CDR3 length equals 15 residues.

This chain links TRBV15 with TRBJ1-3; 7 positions agree with TRBD1. The germline gives CDR1 LNHNV, CDR2 YYDKDF (reference sequence). J was trimmed by 1 base and V by 1 base; bases with no gene match: 4. The CDR3 is made up of 16 amino acids. CDR3 sequence reads: CATSRGQGGSGNTIYF. DNA of the CDR3: TGTGCCACCAGCAGAGGACAGGGAGGGTCTGGAAACACCATATATTTT.

The J gene is TRBJ2-3, the V gene TRBV3-1 (or the pseudogene TRBV3-2); D may match TRBD1 or TRBD2 (5 bases each). Germline lookup yields CDR1 LGHDT and CDR2 YNNKEL (reference sequence). The ends were cut back, 7 bases at V and 5 bases at J, with 13 bases in the middle. This CDR3 region has 13 residues. The CDR3 DNA reads as TGTGCCAGCACCCTACTGGGACGAGATACGCAGTATTTT. Protein product: CASTLLGRDTQYF.

CDR3 nucleotides: TGTGCCAGCAGCGTCACAGGGCCGGCCGGGGAGCTGTTTTTT. The encoded protein is CASSVTGPAGELFF. The chain links TRBV5-4 to TRBJ2-2; TRBD1 is a possible D gene (6 bases). CDR1 and CDR2 from the germline V gene are SGHNT and YYREEE (reference sequence). V was trimmed by 4 bases and J by 6 bases, leaving 13 bases between them. The CDR3 spans 14 residues.

This clone was seen a handful of times. The chain is built from TRBV7-9 and TRBJ1-5; no clear D. V lost 2 bases and J 7 bases, leaving 15 bases between the germline ends. The CDR3 runs to 15 residues. Germline values: CDR1 SEHNR, CDR2 FQNEAQ (reference sequence). This CDR3 is CASSLTRETGQPQHF. The DNA for the CDR3 is TGTGCCAGCAGCTTAACTCGGGAAACGGGACAGCCCCAGCATTTT.

This chain uses TRBV11-2 with TRBJ1-2; D uncertain. The CDR3 runs 13 residues. Trimming left V 4 bases short and J 7 bases short, with 13 bases between. Germline V lookup: CDR1 SGHAT, CDR2 FQNNGV. The CDR3 is CASSSTSSGGYTF. CDR3 bases: TGTGCCAGCAGCTCCACGTCGTCCGGTGGCTACACCTTC.

The rearrangement joins TRBV4-3 to TRBJ2-2; D uncertain. This CDR3 spans 14 amino acids. Germline-derived CDR1 and CDR2 are LGHNA and YSLEER. The germline V and J ends were trimmed by 0 bases and 6 bases, with 8 bases remaining between them. In nucleotides, the CDR3 is TGCGCCAGCAGCCAAGATAAGGCCGCCGGGGAGCTGTTTTTT. This encodes CASSQDKAAGELFF.

The chain combines TRBV15 with TRBJ2-5, with 10 bases identical to TRBD2. The CDR3 totals 15 residues. Germline V gene sequence: CDR1 LNHNV, CDR2 YYDKDF (reference sequence). J was trimmed by 4 bases and V by 4 bases; bases with no gene match: 6. CDR3 region: CATSMSGRGAETQYF. Written as DNA, the CDR3 is TGTGCCACCAGCATGAGCGGGAGGGGGGCAGAGACCCAGTACTTC.

This clone appeared a few times. This chain joins TRBV6-2 or TRBV6-3 and TRBJ1-2; 7 bases agree with TRBD1. The germline CDR1 and CDR2 sequences are MNHEY and SVGEGT. This CDR3 spans 15 amino acids. Losses at the gene ends were 5 bases for V and 7 bases for J; bases not matched to a gene: 13. The chain's CDR3 is CASSPSVAGGGGYTF. For the CDR3, the DNA is TGTGCCAGCAGTCCCTCCGTGGCAGGGGGTGGTGGCTACACCTTC.

In DNA, the CDR3 is TGTGCCAGCAGTTTTCAGTCCTTTCCAACTAATGAAAAACTGTTTTTT. Translating it yields CASSFQSFPTNEKLFF. The V gene is TRBV6-5, the J gene TRBJ1-4; D gene unclear. V lost 4 bases, J lost 0 bases, and 12 bases lay in between. CDR1 is MNHEY and CDR2 is SVGAGI in the germline V gene. The CDR3 loop spans 16 amino acids.

CDR3 residues: CASSFVPGLANEQFF. Here the CDR3 DNA reads TGTGCCAGCAGTTTCGTCCCGGGACTAGCGAATGAGCAGTTCTTC. This chain connects TRBV27 to TRBJ2-1; TRBD2 matches 10 bases. Germline-derived CDR1 and CDR2 are MNHEY and SMNVEV (reference sequence). The V and J ends lost 3 bases and 7 bases, in that order; junction bases with no gene match: 6. The CDR3 is 15 amino acids.

This clone was picked up one time. This sequence joins TRBV4-3 and TRBJ2-1; 9 positions agree with TRBD1. Germline-derived CDR1 and CDR2 are LGHNA and YSLEER. This CDR3 contains 16 residues. J was trimmed by 8 bases and V by 3 bases; bases with no gene match: 11. This CDR3 is CASSHADRGIKYEQFF. The CDR3 coding sequence is TGCGCCAGCAGCCACGCCGACAGGGGGATTAAATATGAGCAGTTCTTC.

This sequence joins TRBV4-2 and TRBJ1-4; possibly TRBD1 for D (5 bases). Deletions cut 1 base from V and 1 base from J, with 10 bases between. Germline CDR1 LGHNA, CDR2 YNFKEQ. The CDR3 has 16 residues. CDR3 nucleotide sequence: TGTGCCAGCAGCCAAGTGCTGGGGCGAACTAATGAAAAACTGTTTTTT. Translation gives CASSQVLGRTNEKLFF.

This sequence joins TRBV6-2 or TRBV6-3 and TRBJ2-2, with D perhaps matching TRBD2 (5 bases). Germline CDR1 is MNHEY and CDR2 is SVGEGT. CDR3 length equals 16 residues. Trimming shortened V by 7 bases and J by 2 bases, and 17 bases separated the two germline ends. The chain's CDR3 is CASTPGPGFNTGELFF. The CDR3 DNA is TGTGCCAGCACCCCAGGTCCGGGGTTTAACACCGGGGAGCTGTTTTTT.

This clone is medium-sized by share. This chain uses TRBV9 with TRBJ2-1; TRBD1 aligns across 8 bases. Unmatched junction bases numbered 9, after V lost 3 bases and J lost 4 bases. CDR3 length: 16 residues. Germline values: CDR1 SGDLS, CDR2 YYNGEE. This CDR3 is CASSDNPGQEYNEQFF. Written as DNA, the CDR3 is TGTGCCAGCAGCGATAACCCGGGACAGGAGTACAATGAGCAGTTCTTC.

The rearrangement uses TRBV6-4 and TRBJ1-5; 8 bases are a match to TRBD1. The CDR3 spans 16 residues. V lost 2 bases to trimming and J lost 6 bases; unmatched junction nucleotides: 9. The germline gives CDR1 MRHNA, CDR2 SNTAGT. Here the CDR3 reads CASSDEGRGRAQPQHF. In DNA, the CDR3 is TGTGCCAGCAGTGACGAGGGCAGGGGGCGCGCTCAGCCCCAGCATTTT.

The chain employs TRBV24-1 and TRBJ2-3; TRBD2 aligns across 9 bases. From germline, CDR1 is KGHDR and CDR2 SFDVKD. This CDR3 contains 15 residues. Trimming removed 4 bases from V and 7 bases from J; junction bases left unmatched: 8. The CDR3 loop reads CATSDRGLAVNTQYF. In nucleotides, the CDR3 is TGTGCCACCAGTGACCGGGGACTAGCTGTAAATACGCAGTATTTT.

V is TRBV10-1 and J is TRBJ2-7; D perhaps matches TRBD2 (5 bases). The CDR3 spans 13 residues. Germline-derived CDR1 and CDR2 are WNHNN and SYGVQD (reference sequence). V was pared by 4 bases and J by 5 bases, with 12 bases between. The DNA of the CDR3 is TGCGCCAGCAGTGTGAGGGCGTCTGACGAGCAGTACGTC. Translated, it gives CASSVRASDEQYV.

The chain uses TRBV7-9 and TRBJ2-1; D may be TRBD1 (6 bases). Germline CDR1 SEHNR, CDR2 FQNEAQ (reference sequence). V dropped 4 bases and J dropped 5 bases, with 15 bases sitting between them. The CDR3 spans 15 residues. The CDR3 here is CASSYSLNRDNEQFF. The CDR3 coding sequence is TGTGCCAGCAGCTATTCGCTGAACAGGGACAATGAGCAGTTCTTC.